Reported below is one T cell receptor (beta chain). Its antigen is not identified. Other nucleotide sequences in the sample specify the same CDR3. The sample belongs to a study of cytomegalovirus exposure and HLA in healthy donors. CDR3 length: 13 amino acids. Trimming stripped 0 bases from V and 5 bases from J, with 7 bases between. Germline V gives CDR1 LGHNA, CDR2 YSLEER. Study-wide results and caveats: Researchers reported that three CMV-associated chains were confirmed in vitro as CMV antigen-specific.

Vbeta (60) and Jbeta (13) primers were used in the PCR. Generated by immunoSEQ multiplex PCR, the TCRdb table keeps only in-frame clones and is missing some. The table records 150,000 to 200,000 clones, approximately 81% of them present only once. The sequence was obtained from a female donor in good health and CMV-seronegative. Input material: PBMCs. The chain joins TRBV4-3 to TRBJ2-5; a possible D gene is TRBD1 (6 bases). CDR3 loop: CASSQDRGETQYF. CDR3 nucleotide sequence: TGCGCCAGCAGCCAAGACAGGGGTGAGACCCAGTACTTC.